This TCR beta chain came from a study of cytomegalovirus exposure and HLA in healthy donors. Study-wide results and limits: Later analysis identified a missense DCLRE1C variant that was linked to TCR beta V- and J-gene trimming.

With regard to this clone: What it binds is unknown.

CDR3 length equals 11 residues. Trimming took off 6 bases at V and 4 bases at J, with 9 bases between the two ends. CDR1 and CDR2 from the germline V gene are DFQATT and SNEGSKA (reference sequence). The PCR had 60 Vbeta and 13 Jbeta primers. Clones were sequenced by immunoSEQ multiplex PCR, and TCRdb holds only the in-frame ones, with some missing. The sample has roughly 110,000 clones, 70% to 85% seen once. The specimen sequenced was PBMCs. This chain links TRBV20-1 with TRBJ1-1; D gene uncertain. The TCR sequence derives from a man between 60 and 75 years old in good health and CMV-seronegative. The CDR3 is CSALQSTEAFF. The CDR3 DNA reads TGCAGTGCCTTACAGAGCACTGAAGCTTTCTTT.